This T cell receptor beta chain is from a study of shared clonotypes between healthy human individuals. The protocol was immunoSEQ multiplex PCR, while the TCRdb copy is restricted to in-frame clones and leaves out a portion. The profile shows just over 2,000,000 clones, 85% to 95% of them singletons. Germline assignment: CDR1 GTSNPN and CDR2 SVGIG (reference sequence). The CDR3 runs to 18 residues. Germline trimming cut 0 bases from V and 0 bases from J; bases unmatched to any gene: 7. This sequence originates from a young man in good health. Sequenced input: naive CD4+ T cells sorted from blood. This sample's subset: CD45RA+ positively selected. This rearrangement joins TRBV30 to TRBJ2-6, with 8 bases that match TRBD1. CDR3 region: CAWSVGWTGSSGANVLTF. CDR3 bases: TGTGCCTGGAGTGTAGGTTGGACAGGGTCCTCTGGGGCCAACGTCCTGACTTTC.